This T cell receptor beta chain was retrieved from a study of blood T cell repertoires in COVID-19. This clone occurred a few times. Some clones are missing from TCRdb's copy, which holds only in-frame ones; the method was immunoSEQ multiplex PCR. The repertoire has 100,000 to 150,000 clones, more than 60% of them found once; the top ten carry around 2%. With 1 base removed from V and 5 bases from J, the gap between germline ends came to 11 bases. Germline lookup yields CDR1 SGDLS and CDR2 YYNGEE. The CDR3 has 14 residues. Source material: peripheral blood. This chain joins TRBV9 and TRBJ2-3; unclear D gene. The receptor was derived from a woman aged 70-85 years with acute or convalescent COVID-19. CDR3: CASSVTLVGDTQYF. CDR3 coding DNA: TGTGCCAGCAGCGTAACCCTAGTGGGAGATACGCAGTATTTT.